This TCR beta chain was sequenced for a study of blood T cell repertoires in COVID-19. Study information: Acute and convalescent COVID-19 specimens originated in the United States, Italy and Spain. The analysed material was cDNA or gDNA that came from T cells, B-cell-depleted T cells, or PBMCs.

Under the authors' procedure: Reference gene primer amplification gave nucleated cell count estimates. Assay: immunoSEQ multiplex PCR; the TCRdb copy retains only in-frame clones and omits some. That table furnishes V, J and clone size, whereas the DNA furnished D and trimming. The sample lists some 100,000 clones, roughly 82% occurring once. Trimming removed 6 bases from V and 0 bases from J, with 8 bases in between. The CDR3 spans 13 residues. Germline assignment: CDR1 LNHDA and CDR2 SQIVND (reference sequence). This chain joins TRBV19 and TRBJ2-5; possibly TRBD1 for D (6 bases). The source of this sequence is a human donor in a cohort sampled during active COVID-19. Sequencing was done on a sample of peripheral blood. The CDR3 loop reads CASSGTHQETQYF. Here the CDR3 DNA reads TGTGCCAGTAGCGGGACACACCAAGAGACCCAGTACTTC.